This record concerns one TCR beta chain sequence. TCR beta CDR3 regions were amplified from RNA transcripts. TCR CDR3 underwent first-round RT-PCR with the HTBI primer set. One entry per CDR3 protein results from TCRdb running MiXCR on the multiplex PCR reads. The sample yields hundreds of thousands of distinct CDR3 sequences, around 39% seen once. The sample originates from a study of T cells in Graves' hyperthyroidism and ophthalmopathy. This sequence originates from a man aged 18 to 30 with Graves' hyperthyroidism. Sequencing was performed on blood.

CDR3 nucleotide sequence: TGTGCCATTACCGGACCGGCCCCTCTGAGCTCCTATAATTCACCCCTCCACTTT. Protein: CAITGPAPLSSYNSPLHF. J is TRBJ1-6 and V is TRBV10-3; no reliable D call. Germline lookup yields CDR1 ENHRY and CDR2 SYGVKD. The CDR3 totals 18 residues. Trimming pared 9 bases from V and 0 bases from J, leaving 21 bases between.